Each of the 30 T cell receptor beta chains below was sequenced from the same sample in a study of regulatory T cells in long-lasting Graves disease. PBMC RNA was the source of the TCR library. MiXCR was run by TCRdb on the reads, yielding one entry per CDR3 protein. The repertoire holds around 840 distinct CDR3 sequences, approximately 80% seen once, with 10% to 15% in the top ten. The material was peripheral blood mononuclear cells (PBMCs), obtained with antithyroid drug treatment, in newly diagnosed or persistent Graves disease (not recorded which). Every receptor here comes from a female donor with Graves disease.

V and J are TRBV4-1 and TRBJ2-7, with 7 bases that match TRBD1. The CDR3 has 15 residues. From germline, CDR1 is MGHRA and CDR2 YSYEKL. Trimming at V came to 0 bases and at J to 4 bases, leaving 6 bases not matched to a gene. Here the CDR3 reads CASSQDYAQGYEQYF. The DNA for the CDR3 is TGCGCCAGCAGCCAAGATTACGCACAGGGGTACGAGCAGTACTTC.

The rearrangement uses TRBV5-1 and TRBJ2-3; TRBD1 matches 9 bases. The junction had 3 bases not matched to a gene; V was cut back by 0 bases and J by 1 base. Germline CDR1 reads SGHRS; CDR2 reads YFSETQ. The CDR3 covers 16 residues. CDR3 loop: CASSLEQGARTDTQYF. The CDR3 DNA sequence: TGCGCCAGCAGCTTGGAACAGGGGGCCCGCACAGATACGCAGTATTTT.

The chain joins TRBV10-2 to TRBJ2-3; 7 nucleotides match TRBD2. Germline V lookup: CDR1 WSHSY, CDR2 SAAADI. Trimming removed 8 bases from V and 4 bases from J; junction bases left unmatched: 12. The CDR3 has 15 residues. CDR3 region: CASSPGLPYSDTQYF. CDR3 in DNA: TGCGCCAGCTCCCCGGGACTACCGTATTCAGATACGCAGTATTTT.

V is TRBV19 and J is TRBJ2-1; D might be TRBD2 (6 bases). The V end lost 0 bases, the J end lost 13 bases, and 10 bases lay between the germline ends. The germline V gene has CDR1 LNHDA and CDR2 SQIVND (reference sequence). The CDR3 is 12 amino acids. The CDR3 DNA follows: TGTGCCAGTAGTATAGACCAGGGAGGACAGTTCTTC. As protein: CASSIDQGGQFF.

The chain employs TRBV20-1 and TRBJ2-7, with D possibly matching TRBD2 (7 bases). With 6 bases removed from V and 3 bases from J, the gap between germline ends came to 18 bases. This CDR3 comprises 14 residues. Germline V CDR1 and CDR2: DFQATT, SNEGSKA (reference sequence). The CDR3 DNA reads TGCAGTGCCCCGAGGGGGGGAGTGGGCTACGAGCAGTACTTC. This translates into CSAPRGGVGYEQYF.

The rearrangement uses TRBV4-1 and TRBJ2-6, with D unresolved. The CDR3 consists of 15 residues. Germline V gene lookup returns CDR1 MGHRA and CDR2 YSYEKL. Trimming left V 4 bases short and J 3 bases short, with 10 bases between. The CDR3 DNA reads TGCGCCAGCAGCCGCACTATAGATGGGGCCAACGTCCTGACTTTC. This translates into CASSRTIDGANVLTF.

V is TRBV18 and J is TRBJ1-2; 9 bases match TRBD1. The germline gives CDR1 KGHSH, CDR2 LQKENI. The CDR3 extends over 15 amino acids. V lost 4 bases, J lost 2 bases, and 5 bases stayed unmatched. CDR3 in DNA: TGTGCCAGCTCACAGGACAGGGGAAAGAACTATGGCTACACCTTC. This codes for CASSQDRGKNYGYTF.

The genes are TRBV4-2 and TRBJ1-6, with TRBD1 identical over 10 bases. Germline CDR1 is LGHNA and CDR2 is YNFKEQ. Losses at the gene ends were 2 bases for V and 10 bases for J; bases not matched to a gene: 14. This CDR3 is built from 18 residues. CDR3 loop: CASSQRAGPTTGGSPLHF. DNA of the CDR3: TGTGCCAGCAGCCAAAGGGCCGGGCCGACGACAGGGGGCTCACCCCTCCACTTT.

This clonotype has a handful of counts. The chain has TRBV28 and TRBJ2-4, with TRBD1 matching over 7 bases. The CDR3 is made up of 13 amino acids. Per the germline V gene, CDR1 is MDHEN and CDR2 is SYDVKM. The trim removed 6 bases at V and 8 bases at J, leaving 7 bases unmatched. CDR3 amino acids: CASRYSQGDIQYF. The CDR3 nucleotides read TGTGCCAGCAGGTACTCCCAGGGGGACATTCAGTACTTC.

The chain has TRBV11-2 and TRBJ1-2; possible D gene TRBD1, 5 bases. Trimming shortened V by 2 bases and J by 6 bases, and 19 bases separated the two germline ends. The CDR3 spans 16 residues. Germline CDR1 SGHAT, CDR2 FQNNGV. DNA of the CDR3: TGTGCCAGCAGCTTATTCCTTTTGGTGACAGAGGATGGCTACACCTTC. It specifies CASSLFLLVTEDGYTF.

This rearrangement joins TRBV6-2 or TRBV6-3 to TRBJ2-2; no clear D gene. Deletions cut 3 bases from V and 3 bases from J, with 11 bases between. CDR1 MNHEY and CDR2 SVGEGT come from the germline V gene. The CDR3 has 15 residues. The CDR3 loop reads CASSYRPPYTGELFF. The CDR3, as DNA: TGTGCCAGCAGTTATAGGCCCCCGTACACCGGGGAGCTGTTTTTT.

The rearrangement joins TRBV25-1 to TRBJ2-2; D is undetermined. V shed 6 bases and J shed 6 bases, with 2 bases lying between them. This CDR3 contains 10 residues. The germline V gene encodes CDR1 MGHDK and CDR2 SYGVNS. The CDR3 sequence: CASSSGELFF. The CDR3 nucleotides are TGTGCCAGCAGCTCCGGGGAGCTGTTTTTT.

The V and J genes are TRBV6-1 and TRBJ2-7, with 7 bases identical to TRBD1. Per germline, CDR1 MNHNS and CDR2 SASEGT. The CDR3 is 17 amino acids. J lost 0 bases, V lost 8 bases, and 16 bases had no gene match. The CDR3 spells CASARSPTGTASYEQYF. CDR3 in DNA: TGTGCCAGCGCCCGATCCCCGACCGGGACAGCCTCCTACGAGCAGTACTTC.

The chain uses TRBV10-3 and TRBJ2-7, with 7 positions matching TRBD1. The length of the CDR3 is 14 residues. V lost 5 bases and J lost 4; bases outside the gene matches: 8. CDR1 is ENHRY and CDR2 is SYGVKD in the germline V gene. CDR3 in amino acids: CAISPRGQIYEQYF. CDR3 sequence (DNA): TGTGCCATCAGTCCCCGGGGACAGATTTACGAGCAGTACTTC.

The chain links TRBV24-1 to TRBJ1-2; D remains unclear. V gave up 4 bases and J gave up 5 bases, with 4 bases separating them. Germline CDR1 is KGHDR and CDR2 is SFDVKD. This CDR3 region has 11 residues. Written as DNA, the CDR3 is TGTGCCACCAGTGACTGGTATGGCTACACCTTC. This sequence encodes CATSDWYGYTF.

This clonotype was picked up a small number of times. This rearrangement joins TRBV4-1 to TRBJ2-7; 7 bases fit TRBD2. The V and J ends lost 1 base and 0 bases, in that order; junction bases with no gene match: 0. This CDR3 is built from 14 residues. From germline, CDR1 is MGHRA and CDR2 YSYEKL. The CDR3 here is CASSQGTSSYEQYF. CDR3 DNA sequence: TGCGCCAGCAGCCAAGGGACTAGCTCCTACGAGCAGTACTTC.

The chain links TRBV18 to TRBJ1-5; D gene ambiguous. CDR3 length: 15 amino acids. Trimming cost V 0 bases and J 8 bases, with 14 bases left between them. Germline V gene data show CDR1 as KGHSH and CDR2 as LQKENI. CDR3 DNA: TGTGCCAGCTCACCACCACCGGGCCTCCGGGAGCCCCAGCATTTT. Protein: CASSPPPGLREPQHF.

The chain links TRBV18 to TRBJ2-7; 9 nucleotides match TRBD1. CDR1 and CDR2 (germline): KGHSH, LQKENI. With 2 bases clipped from V and 7 bases from J, the junction kept 12 bases outside the gene matches. The CDR3 loop spans 16 amino acids. CDR3 residues: CASSPIPGQGLREQYF. CDR3 DNA sequence: TGTGCCAGCTCACCAATACCGGGACAGGGCCTGAGGGAGCAGTACTTC. The variable domain in full, completed from reference TRBV18 and TRBJ2-7, reads NAGVMQNPRHLVRRRGQEARLRCSPMKGHSHVYWYRQLPEEGLKFMVYLQKENIIDESGMPKERFSAEFPKEGPSILRIQQVVRGDSAAYFCASSPIPGQGLREQYFGPGTRLTVT.

The chain recombines TRBV20-1 with TRBJ2-6; 7 bases agree with TRBD1. Germline CDR1 is DFQATT and CDR2 is SNEGSKA (reference sequence). The CDR3 loop spans 16 amino acids. CDR3 amino acids: CSVPRDRHSGANVLTF. The DNA for the CDR3 is TGCAGCGTGCCGAGGGACAGACACTCTGGGGCCAACGTCCTGACTTTC.

The V call is TRBV27, the J call TRBJ1-1, with 7 bases lining up with TRBD1. The CDR3 consists of 13 residues. V gave up 2 bases and J gave up 3 bases; unmatched junction bases: 0. Germline V gives CDR1 MNHEY, CDR2 SMNVEV (reference sequence). CDR3: CASSLQGDTEAFF. CDR3 nucleotide sequence: TGTGCCAGCAGTTTACAGGGGGACACTGAAGCTTTCTTT.

The chain links TRBV4-3 to TRBJ2-4; 7 bases map to TRBD1. Losses at the gene ends were 4 bases for V and 8 bases for J; bases not matched to a gene: 11. The CDR3 runs 15 residues. Looked up from germline, CDR1 is LGHNA and CDR2 is YSLEER. The CDR3 DNA sequence: TGCGCCAGCAGCCGATCCGGGACAGACGGGGACATTCAGTACTTC. It yields the protein CASSRSGTDGDIQYF.

The chain combines TRBV28 with TRBJ2-3; 14 bases agree with TRBD2. This CDR3 comprises 17 residues. V gave up 3 bases and J gave up 0 bases; unmatched junction bases: 2. Germline V gives CDR1 MDHEN, CDR2 SYDVKM. The CDR3 DNA reads TGTGCCAGCAGTTTCGGGACTAGCGGGGGTAGCACAGATACGCAGTATTTT. Translating it yields CASSFGTSGGSTDTQYF.

This clonotype was seen only a few times. This chain links TRBV12-3 or TRBV12-4 with TRBJ2-1; a weak D match, TRBD1 (5 bases). CDR3 size: 15 residues. The V end was cut by 6 bases, the J end by 2 bases, with 14 bases between. CDR3 region: CASSPSGLPYNEQFF. The CDR3 DNA is TGTGCCAGCAGCCCCTCAGGGTTACCCTACAATGAGCAGTTCTTC.

The J gene is TRBJ1-2, the V gene TRBV11-1; weak D call: TRBD1 (5 bases). The germline V and J ends were trimmed by 4 bases and 4 bases, with 19 bases remaining between them. The CDR3 loop spans 16 amino acids. Germline CDR1 SGHAT, CDR2 FQDESV (reference sequence). CDR3 loop: CASSSGGAAAGYGYTF. The CDR3 nucleotides are TGTGCCAGCAGCTCCGGGGGTGCGGCTGCTGGCTATGGCTACACCTTC.

The chain is built from TRBV28 and TRBJ1-1; TRBD1 matches 7 bases. This CDR3 contains 12 residues. The germline V gene encodes CDR1 MDHEN and CDR2 SYDVKM. V lost 5 bases, J lost 11 bases, and 8 bases stayed unmatched. CDR3 DNA: TGTGCCAGCAGTAGGAACACAGGGGACGCTTTCTTT. Protein sequence: CASSRNTGDAFF.

This rearrangement joins TRBV12-3 or TRBV12-4 to TRBJ2-2; 9 bases line up with TRBD1. CDR3 length: 15 amino acids. Losses at the gene ends were 2 bases for V and 4 bases for J; bases not matched to a gene: 2. The CDR3 region is CASSLRQGGTGELFF. CDR3 in DNA: TGTGCCAGCAGTTTACGACAGGGGGGCACCGGGGAGCTGTTTTTT.

This clonotype was seen a few times. The rearrangement links TRBV9 to TRBJ1-2; D not resolved. The CDR3 is 15 amino acids. Germline V gene lookup returns CDR1 SGDLS and CDR2 YYNGEE. Trimming removed 0 bases from V and 2 bases from J, with 11 bases in between. The chain's CDR3 is CASSVGRASNYGYTF. CDR3 nucleotide sequence: TGTGCCAGCAGCGTAGGTCGGGCGTCCAACTATGGCTACACCTTC.

V and J are TRBV4-1 and TRBJ2-1; unclear D gene. The CDR3 consists of 12 residues. V lost 3 bases and J 8 bases, leaving 8 bases between the germline ends. Germline V gene sequence: CDR1 MGHRA, CDR2 YSYEKL. The CDR3 nucleotides read TGCGCCAGCAGCCACCCCAGCGATGAGCAGTTCTTC. Translating it yields CASSHPSDEQFF.

The chain is built from TRBV6-1 and TRBJ2-2; D call uncertain. Trimming pared 7 bases from V and 0 bases from J, leaving 12 bases between. The CDR3 length is 15 residues. Per the germline V gene, CDR1 is MNHNS and CDR2 is SASEGT. The CDR3 here is CASTHSKTNTGELFF. CDR3 sequence (DNA): TGTGCCAGCACCCACAGTAAAACGAACACCGGGGAGCTGTTTTTT.

The V and J genes are TRBV7-2 and TRBJ2-7; 7 bases align to TRBD2. V was clipped by 8 bases and J by 0 bases; unmatched bases: 7. This CDR3 contains 14 residues. CDR1 is SGHTA, CDR2 FQGNSA, per germline. The CDR3 spells CASRRGGSSYEQYF. The CDR3 coding sequence is TGTGCCAGCCGTCGCGGGGGTAGCTCCTACGAGCAGTACTTC.